Listed here are 7 T cell receptor beta chains from one sample, sequenced in a study of cytomegalovirus exposure and HLA in healthy donors. A multiplex PCR was run with 60 Vbeta primers and 13 Jbeta primers. Produced via immunoSEQ multiplex PCR; TCRdb's table is partial and in-frame only. The sample includes roughly 50,000 clones. Sequenced material: PBMCs. The source is a man aged 40-49 years in good health and CMV-seropositive.

The chain's CDR3 is CASSWTSVRSYEQYF. CDR3 coding DNA: TGCGCCAGCAGCTGGACTAGCGTCCGGTCCTACGAGCAGTACTTC. The chain employs TRBV5-1 and TRBJ2-7; the match to TRBD2 covers 9 bases. The ends lost 3 bases at V and 1 base at J; junction bases unmatched: 5. Germline assignment: CDR1 SGHRS and CDR2 YFSETQ. This CDR3 region has 15 residues.

The chain is built from TRBV18 and TRBJ1-1; 7 bases line up with TRBD1. The CDR3 runs to 15 residues. V was clipped by 2 bases and J by 3 bases; unmatched bases: 6. Germline assignment: CDR1 KGHSH and CDR2 LQKENI. CDR3 nucleotides: TGTGCCAGCTCACCAAGAGGGGGCGCGGACACTGAAGCTTTCTTT. Translated: CASSPRGGADTEAFF.

The chain joins TRBV30 to TRBJ2-1, with a tentative D call TRBD1 (5 bases). Per germline, CDR1 GTSNPN and CDR2 SVGIG (reference sequence). V lost 3 bases, J lost 9 bases, and 15 bases lay in between. The length of the CDR3 is 13 residues. CDR3 loop: CAWSHYRQSEQFF. Written as DNA, the CDR3 is TGTGCCTGGAGCCATTACCGACAGTCTGAGCAGTTCTTC.

The gene calls are TRBV7-9 and TRBJ2-3, with 12 bases lining up with TRBD2. Germline V gives CDR1 SEHNR, CDR2 FQNEAQ (reference sequence). The CDR3 contains 15 residues. J was trimmed by 4 bases and V by 5 bases; bases with no gene match: 4. Written as DNA, the CDR3 is TGTGCCAGCAGCACTAGCGGGGGGCCCCCAGATACGCAGTATTTT. Protein product: CASSTSGGPPDTQYF.

The J gene is TRBJ2-1, the V gene TRBV6-4; TRBD1 matches 9 bases. V was pared by 1 base and J by 6 bases, with 4 bases of the junction left unmatched. This CDR3 is 15 amino acids long. Germline lookup yields CDR1 MRHNA and CDR2 SNTAGT. The CDR3 loop reads CASSDLGQGGNEQFF. DNA of the CDR3: TGTGCCAGCAGTGACTTGGGACAGGGTGGCAATGAGCAGTTCTTC.

The chain combines TRBV6-1 with TRBJ2-1; 10 bases agree with TRBD2. CDR3 size: 15 residues. V shed 5 bases, J shed 9 bases, and the junction held 10 bases outside the gene matches. The germline CDR1 and CDR2 sequences are MNHNS and SASEGT. The CDR3: CASSRESGRVSEQFF. For the CDR3, the DNA is TGTGCCAGCAGTAGGGAAAGCGGGAGGGTTAGTGAGCAGTTCTTC.

This sequence joins TRBV5-5 and TRBJ1-1; no reliable D call. Germline CDR1 is SGHKS and CDR2 is YYEKEE (reference sequence). The V end lost 2 bases, the J end lost 1 base, and 12 bases lay between the germline ends. CDR3 size: 15 residues. This CDR3 reads CASSFLPRGNTEAFF. In DNA form, the CDR3 reads TGTGCCAGCAGCTTCCTCCCTCGGGGGAACACTGAAGCTTTCTTT.